The 11 T cell receptor beta chains listed next were all sequenced from one sample in a study of blood T cells in healthy people across ages. PCR was performed a second time for about 6 to 11 cycles using a sample-barcoded 5' primer and a J-beta primer mix. One entry per CDR3 protein results from TCRdb running MiXCR on the 5' RACE reads. The top ten clones hold 30% to 40% of a sample with roughly 700,000 distinct CDR3 sequences, around 49% of them seen once. The material sequenced was blood. The receptors originated from a woman aged 55-75 years in good health.

The rearrangement joins TRBV2 to TRBJ2-7; TRBD2 aligns across 8 bases. The CDR3 length is 18 residues. V shed 2 bases, J shed 6 bases, and the junction held 18 bases outside the gene matches. Germline V gene sequence: CDR1 SNHLY, CDR2 FYNNEI. For the CDR3, the DNA is TGTGCCAGCAGTGAAAGCCCCCCTTGGACTAGCCCTGGTTTCGAGCAGTACTTC. Translation: CASSESPPWTSPGFEQYF. Full variable domain (rest looked up from reference TRBV2 and TRBJ2-7): EPEVTQTPSHQVTQMGQEVILRCVPISNHLYFYWYRQILGQKVEFLVSFYNNEISEKSEIFDDQFSVERPDGSNFTLKIRSTKLEDSAMYFCASSESPPWTSPGFEQYFGPGTRLTVT.

On this clonotype itself: The junction shows a germline mismatch at one end, possibly a read error. V and J are TRBV2 and TRBJ1-6, with 7 bases lining up with TRBD1. The CDR3 loop spans 17 amino acids. Germline V gene lookup returns CDR1 SNHLY and CDR2 FYNNEI. Here the CDR3 DNA reads TGTGCCAGCAGTGAAGTGGCGGGACAGCTTTATAATTCACTCCTCCACTTT. As protein: CASSEVAGQLYNSLLHF.

The chain has TRBV4-3 and TRBJ2-4; 7 bases map to TRBD1. The last part of the DNA fits TRBJ2-5 better; the J call may be wrong. Per the germline V gene, CDR1 is LGHNA and CDR2 is YSLEER. The CDR3 extends over 16 amino acids. The CDR3 DNA is TGCGCCAGCAGCCAAGATCGCGGCAGGGGGAAAGAGACCCAGTACTTC. It is translated as CASSQDRGRGKETQYF.

The chain is built from TRBV12-3 or TRBV12-4 and TRBJ2-7, with a tentative D call TRBD2 (5 bases). The CDR3 has 14 residues. Trimming took off 1 base at V and 3 bases at J, with 10 bases between the two ends. CDR3 DNA: TGTGCCAGCAGTTTAGGAGGGTTTCTCTACGAGCAGTACTTC. Protein: CASSLGGFLYEQYF.

This clonotype was seen a few times. V and J are TRBV20-1 and TRBJ1-1, with a weak D call TRBD1 (6 bases). CDR3 length equals 14 residues. V lost 0 bases and J 3 bases, leaving 11 bases between the germline ends. The germline V gene has CDR1 DFQATT and CDR2 SNEGSKA (reference sequence). CDR3 sequence (DNA): TGCAGTGCTAGAGATCCCAGGACAGACACTGAAGCTTTCTTT. The encoded protein is CSARDPRTDTEAFF.

Details on this clonotype: A single base separates this from a much larger clone, so it may be a read error. J is TRBJ2-5 and V is TRBV28; D is unclear. Germline V CDR1 and CDR2: MDHEN, SYDVKM. This CDR3 has 12 residues. The CDR3, as DNA: TGTGCCAGCAGCCCGTACCAAGCGACCCAGTACTTC. Residues: CASSPYQATQYF.

This clonotype was seen only a few times. This rearrangement joins TRBV5-1 to TRBJ1-1; possibly TRBD1 for D (6 bases). CDR1 and CDR2 (germline): SGHRS, YFSETQ. With 0 bases removed from V and 3 bases from J, the gap between germline ends came to 21 bases. The CDR3 is 18 amino acids. The CDR3 coding sequence is TGCGCCAGCAGCTTGGATCGTTGGGGGCAGGGCGAACACACTGAAGCTTTCTTT. Amino acid sequence: CASSLDRWGQGEHTEAFF.

This clonotype was detected only a few times. This sequence joins TRBV18 and TRBJ2-7; unclear D gene. Germline assignment: CDR1 KGHSH and CDR2 LQKENI. This CDR3 has 14 residues. Trimming pared 0 bases from V and 6 bases from J, leaving 12 bases between. The CDR3 sequence is CASSPPSVVAEQYF. DNA of the CDR3: TGTGCCAGCTCACCACCGTCGGTAGTTGCCGAGCAGTACTTC.

A few counts support this clonotype. The V call is TRBV4-3, the J call TRBJ2-4, with D perhaps given as TRBD1 or TRBD2 (5 bases each). CDR3 size: 17 residues. Trimming shortened V by 0 bases and J by 2 bases, and 14 bases separated the two germline ends. CDR1 LGHNA and CDR2 YSLEER come from the germline V gene. CDR3 sequence reads: CASSQEVRGATKNIQYF. The CDR3 nucleotides read TGCGCCAGCAGCCAAGAAGTAAGAGGGGCGACCAAAAACATTCAGTACTTC.

The rearrangement links TRBV20-1 to TRBJ2-3; D may be TRBD1 (6 bases). Per germline, CDR1 DFQATT and CDR2 SNEGSKA (reference sequence). The CDR3 runs to 15 residues. The germline V and J ends were trimmed by 3 bases and 5 bases, with 18 bases remaining between them. The CDR3 sequence is CSARAPDRHLDTQYF. CDR3 nucleotide sequence: TGCAGTGCTAGGGCTCCGGACAGACATTTAGATACGCAGTATTTT.

J is TRBJ2-1 and V is TRBV19, with D uncertain. Germline values: CDR1 LNHDA, CDR2 SQIVND (reference sequence). The CDR3 has 15 residues. The V end lost 9 bases, the J end lost 2 bases, and 17 bases lay between the germline ends. In nucleotides, the CDR3 is TGTGCCAGCACAGACCAACCCAGGCCCTACAATGAGCAGTTCTTC. Encoded protein: CASTDQPRPYNEQFF.